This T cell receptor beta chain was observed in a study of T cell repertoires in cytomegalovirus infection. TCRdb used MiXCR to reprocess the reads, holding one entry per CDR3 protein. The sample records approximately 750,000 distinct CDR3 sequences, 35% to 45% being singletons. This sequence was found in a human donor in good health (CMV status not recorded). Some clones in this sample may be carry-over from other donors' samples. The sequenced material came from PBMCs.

The CDR3 nucleotides are TGCGCCAGCAGCCAACTTACAGCCTATGGCTACACCTTC. Translating gives CASSQLTAYGYTF. The J gene is TRBJ1-2, the V gene TRBV4-1; no reliable D call. There are 13 residues in the CDR3. The germline V and J ends were trimmed by 2 bases and 4 bases, with 8 bases remaining between them. Germline V gives CDR1 MGHRA, CDR2 YSYEKL.